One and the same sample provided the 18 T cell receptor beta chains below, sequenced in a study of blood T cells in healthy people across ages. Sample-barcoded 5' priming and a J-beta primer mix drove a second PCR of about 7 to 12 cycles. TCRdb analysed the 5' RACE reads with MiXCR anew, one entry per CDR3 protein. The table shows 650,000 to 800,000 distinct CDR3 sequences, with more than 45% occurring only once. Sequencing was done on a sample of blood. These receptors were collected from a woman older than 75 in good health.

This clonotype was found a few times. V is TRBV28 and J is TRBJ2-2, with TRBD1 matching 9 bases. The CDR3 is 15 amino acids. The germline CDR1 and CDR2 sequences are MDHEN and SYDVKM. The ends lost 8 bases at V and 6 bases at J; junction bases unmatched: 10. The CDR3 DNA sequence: TGTGCCAGCGACCGCGGGGACAGGGTCCCCGGGGAGCTGTTTTTT. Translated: CASDRGDRVPGELFF. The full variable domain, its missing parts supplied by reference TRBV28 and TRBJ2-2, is DVKVTQSSRYLVKRTGEKVFLECVQDMDHENMFWYRQDPGLGLRLIYFSYDVKMKEKGDIPEGYSVSREKKERFSLILESASTNQTSMYLCASDRGDRVPGELFFGEGSRLTVL.

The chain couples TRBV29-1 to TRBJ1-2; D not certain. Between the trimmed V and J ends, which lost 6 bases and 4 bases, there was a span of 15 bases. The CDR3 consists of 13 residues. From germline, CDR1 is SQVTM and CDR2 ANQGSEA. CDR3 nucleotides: TGCAGCGTCCCCAGGTCGGGGTCCTATGGCTACACCTTC. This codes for CSVPRSGSYGYTF.

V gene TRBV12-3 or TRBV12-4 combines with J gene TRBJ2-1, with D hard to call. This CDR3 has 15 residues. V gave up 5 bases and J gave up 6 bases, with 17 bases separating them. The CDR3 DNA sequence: TGTGCCAGCAGTGCGCCAGGTGCGCCGGGCAATGAGCAGTTCTTC. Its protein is CASSAPGAPGNEQFF.

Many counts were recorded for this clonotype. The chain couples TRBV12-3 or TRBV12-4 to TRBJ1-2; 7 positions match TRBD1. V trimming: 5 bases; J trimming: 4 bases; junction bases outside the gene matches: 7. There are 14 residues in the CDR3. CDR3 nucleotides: TGTGCCAGCAGTCACAGGGGAAATAGCTATGGCTACACCTTC. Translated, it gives CASSHRGNSYGYTF.

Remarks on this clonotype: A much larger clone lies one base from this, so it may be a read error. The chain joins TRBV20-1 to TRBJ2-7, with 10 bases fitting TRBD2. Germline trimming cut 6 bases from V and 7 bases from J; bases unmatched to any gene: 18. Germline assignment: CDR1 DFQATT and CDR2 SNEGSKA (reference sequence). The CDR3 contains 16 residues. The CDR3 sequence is CSAHPVSGRASDEQYF. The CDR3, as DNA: TGCAGTGCCCATCCGGTGAGCGGGAGGGCCAGCGATGAGCAGTACTTC.

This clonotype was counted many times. DNA of the CDR3: TGTGCCAGCAGCGTAGGCGGAGCGGGGCAAGAGACCCAGTACTTC. Protein: CASSVGGAGQETQYF. The chain combines TRBV9 with TRBJ2-5; 7 bases are shared with TRBD2. The CDR3 sequence is 15 residues long. The germline gives CDR1 SGDLS, CDR2 YYNGEE. V dropped 0 bases and J dropped 2; count of bases not matched to a gene: 4.

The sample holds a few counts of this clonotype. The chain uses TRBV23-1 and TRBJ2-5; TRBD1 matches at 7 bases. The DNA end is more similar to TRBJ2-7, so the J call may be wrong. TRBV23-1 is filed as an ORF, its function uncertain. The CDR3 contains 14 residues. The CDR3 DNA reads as TGCGCCAGCAGTCCCCGGGACAGTCAGGGCGAGCAGTACTTC. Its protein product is CASSPRDSQGEQYF.

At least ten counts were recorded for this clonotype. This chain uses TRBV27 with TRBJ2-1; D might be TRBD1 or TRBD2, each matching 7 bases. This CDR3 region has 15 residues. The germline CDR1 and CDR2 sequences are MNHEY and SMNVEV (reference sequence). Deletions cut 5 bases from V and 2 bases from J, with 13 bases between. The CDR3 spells CASSRAGGAYNEQFF. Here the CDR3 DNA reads TGTGCCAGCAGTCGCGCAGGGGGGGCCTACAATGAGCAGTTCTTC.

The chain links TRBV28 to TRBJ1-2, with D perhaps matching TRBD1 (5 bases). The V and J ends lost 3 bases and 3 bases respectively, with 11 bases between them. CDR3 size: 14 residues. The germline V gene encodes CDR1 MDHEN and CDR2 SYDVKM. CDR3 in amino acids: CASSFWGDHYGYTF. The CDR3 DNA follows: TGTGCCAGCAGTTTTTGGGGGGACCACTATGGCTACACCTTC.

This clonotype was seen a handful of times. CDR3 protein: CASSEAVGNTEAFF. In nucleotides, the CDR3 is TGCGCCAGCAGCGAGGCGGTCGGGAACACTGAAGCTTTCTTT. The chain joins TRBV5-1 to TRBJ1-1, with unresolved D. The V end lost 4 bases, the J end lost 1 base, and 11 bases lay between the germline ends. The germline gives CDR1 SGHRS, CDR2 YFSETQ. The CDR3 covers 14 residues.

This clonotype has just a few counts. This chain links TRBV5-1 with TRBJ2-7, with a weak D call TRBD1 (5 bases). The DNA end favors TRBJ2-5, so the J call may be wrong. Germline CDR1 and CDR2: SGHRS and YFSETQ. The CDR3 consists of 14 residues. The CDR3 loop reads CASSVQVIEETQYF. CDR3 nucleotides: TGCGCCAGCAGCGTACAGGTGATCGAAGAGACCCAGTACTTC.

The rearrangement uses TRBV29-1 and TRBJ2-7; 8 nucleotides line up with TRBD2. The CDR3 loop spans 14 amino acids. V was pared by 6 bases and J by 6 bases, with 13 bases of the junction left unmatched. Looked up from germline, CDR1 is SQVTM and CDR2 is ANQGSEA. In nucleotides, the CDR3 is TGCAGCGTACGACTAGCTAGCGGGTTAGGCGAGCAGTACTTC. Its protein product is CSVRLASGLGEQYF.

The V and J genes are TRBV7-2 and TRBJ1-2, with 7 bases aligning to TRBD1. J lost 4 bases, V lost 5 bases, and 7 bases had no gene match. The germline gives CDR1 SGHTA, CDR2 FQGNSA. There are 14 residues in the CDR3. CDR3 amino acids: CASSLNQGGYGYTF. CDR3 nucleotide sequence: TGTGCCAGCAGCCTTAATCAGGGGGGCTATGGCTACACCTTC.

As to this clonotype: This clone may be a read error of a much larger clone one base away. The CDR3 coding sequence is TGCAGTGCTAGAGATCGTCGGACAGGGTGGAATGGGCAGTTCTTC. Encoded protein: CSARDRRTGWNGQFF. The V call is TRBV20-1, the J call TRBJ2-1, with 8 bases identical to TRBD1. CDR3 length: 15 residues. CDR1 is DFQATT, CDR2 SNEGSKA, per germline (reference sequence).

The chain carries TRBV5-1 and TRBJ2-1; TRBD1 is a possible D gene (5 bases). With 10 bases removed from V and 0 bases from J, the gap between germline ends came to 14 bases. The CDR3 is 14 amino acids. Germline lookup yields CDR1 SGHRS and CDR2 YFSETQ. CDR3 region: CAGARQSSYNEQFF. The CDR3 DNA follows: TGCGCCGGCGCCAGACAGAGCTCCTACAATGAGCAGTTCTTC.

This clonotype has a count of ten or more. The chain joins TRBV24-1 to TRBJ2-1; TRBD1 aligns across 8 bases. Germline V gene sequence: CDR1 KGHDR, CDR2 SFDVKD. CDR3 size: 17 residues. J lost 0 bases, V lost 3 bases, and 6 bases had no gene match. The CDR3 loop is CATSDLRTGSSYNEQFF. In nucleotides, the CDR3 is TGTGCCACCAGTGATCTTAGGACAGGGTCCTCCTACAATGAGCAGTTCTTC.

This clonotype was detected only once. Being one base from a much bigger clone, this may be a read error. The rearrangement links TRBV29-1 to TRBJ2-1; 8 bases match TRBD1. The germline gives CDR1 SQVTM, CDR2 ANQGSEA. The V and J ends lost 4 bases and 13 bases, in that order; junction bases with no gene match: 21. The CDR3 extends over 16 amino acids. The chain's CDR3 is CSVGSTGQGVKETQFF. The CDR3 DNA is TGCAGCGTTGGGTCGACCGGACAGGGAGTTAAAGAGACCCAGTTCTTC.

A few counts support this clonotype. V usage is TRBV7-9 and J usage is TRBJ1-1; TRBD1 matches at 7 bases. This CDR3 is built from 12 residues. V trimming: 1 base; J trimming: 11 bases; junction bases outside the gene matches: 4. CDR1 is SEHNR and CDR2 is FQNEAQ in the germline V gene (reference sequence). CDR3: CASSLEDRRAFF. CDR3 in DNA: TGTGCCAGCAGCTTAGAGGACAGGAGGGCTTTCTTT.